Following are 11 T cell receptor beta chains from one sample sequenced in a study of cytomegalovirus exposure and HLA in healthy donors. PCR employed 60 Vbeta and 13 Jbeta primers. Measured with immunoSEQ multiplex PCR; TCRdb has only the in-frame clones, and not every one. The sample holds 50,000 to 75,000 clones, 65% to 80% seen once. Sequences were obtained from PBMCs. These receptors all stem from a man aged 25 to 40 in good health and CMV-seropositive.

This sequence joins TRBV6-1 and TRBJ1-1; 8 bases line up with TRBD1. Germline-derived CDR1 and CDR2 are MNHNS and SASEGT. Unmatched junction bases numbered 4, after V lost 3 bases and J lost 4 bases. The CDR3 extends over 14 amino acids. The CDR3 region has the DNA TGTGCCAGCAGTGAGGGAACAGGGGGCACTGAAGCTTTCTTT. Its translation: CASSEGTGGTEAFF.

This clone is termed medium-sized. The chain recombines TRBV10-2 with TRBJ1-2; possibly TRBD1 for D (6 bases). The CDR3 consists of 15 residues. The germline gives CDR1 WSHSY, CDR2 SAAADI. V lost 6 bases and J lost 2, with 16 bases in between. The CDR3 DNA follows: TGCGCCAGCAGACCACAGGGCGCCAACAACTATGGCTACACCTTC. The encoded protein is CASRPQGANNYGYTF.

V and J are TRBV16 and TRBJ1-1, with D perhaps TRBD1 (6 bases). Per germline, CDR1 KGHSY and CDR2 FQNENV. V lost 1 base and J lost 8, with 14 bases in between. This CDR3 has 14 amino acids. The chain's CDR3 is CASSQLSQGSEAFF. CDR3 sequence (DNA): TGTGCCAGCAGCCAATTGAGTCAGGGGAGCGAAGCTTTCTTT.

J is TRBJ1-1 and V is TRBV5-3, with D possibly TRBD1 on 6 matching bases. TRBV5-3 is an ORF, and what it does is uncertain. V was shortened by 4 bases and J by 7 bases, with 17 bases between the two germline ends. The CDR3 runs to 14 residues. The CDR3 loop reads CARSPRGGDHEAFF. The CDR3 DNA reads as TGTGCCAGAAGCCCAAGGGGGGGGGATCATGAAGCTTTCTTT.

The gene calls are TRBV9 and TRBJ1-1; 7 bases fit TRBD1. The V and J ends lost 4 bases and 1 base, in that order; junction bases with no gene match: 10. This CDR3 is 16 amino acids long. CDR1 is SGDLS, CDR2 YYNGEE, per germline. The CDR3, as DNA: TGTGCCAGCAGCACAACGTTGACAGGGAGGAACACTGAAGCTTTCTTT. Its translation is CASSTTLTGRNTEAFF.

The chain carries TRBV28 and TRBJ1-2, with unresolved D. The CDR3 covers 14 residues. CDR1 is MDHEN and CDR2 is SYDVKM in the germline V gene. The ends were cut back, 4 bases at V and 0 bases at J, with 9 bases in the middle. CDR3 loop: CASSSVPANYGYTF. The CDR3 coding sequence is TGTGCCAGCAGTTCTGTTCCGGCTAACTATGGCTACACCTTC.

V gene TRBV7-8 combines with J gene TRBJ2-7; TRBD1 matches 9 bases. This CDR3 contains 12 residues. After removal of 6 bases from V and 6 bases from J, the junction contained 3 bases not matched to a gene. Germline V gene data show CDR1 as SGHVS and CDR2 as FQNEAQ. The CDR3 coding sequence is TGTGCCAGCAGTCCGACAGGGGGCGAGCAGTACTTC. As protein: CASSPTGGEQYF. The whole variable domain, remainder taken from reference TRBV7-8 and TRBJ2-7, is GAGVSQSPRYKVAKRGQDVALRCDPISGHVSLFWYQQALGQGPEFLTYFQNEAQLDKSGLPSDRFFAERPEGSVSTLKIQRTQQEDSAVYLCASSPTGGEQYFGPGTRLTVT.

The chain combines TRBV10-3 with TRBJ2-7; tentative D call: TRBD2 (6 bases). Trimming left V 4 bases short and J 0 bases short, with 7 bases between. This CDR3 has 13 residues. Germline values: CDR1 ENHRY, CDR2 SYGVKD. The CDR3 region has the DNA TGTGCCATCAGTGCGGGGGACTCCTACGAGCAGTACTTC. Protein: CAISAGDSYEQYF.

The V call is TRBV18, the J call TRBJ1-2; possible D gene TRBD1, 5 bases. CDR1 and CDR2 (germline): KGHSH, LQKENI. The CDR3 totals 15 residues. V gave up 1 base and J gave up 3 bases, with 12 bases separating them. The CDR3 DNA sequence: TGTGCCAGCTCACCACAGGTCAGGGTGGACTATGGCTACACCTTC. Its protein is CASSPQVRVDYGYTF. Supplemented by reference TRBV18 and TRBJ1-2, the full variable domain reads NAGVMQNPRHLVRRRGQEARLRCSPMKGHSHVYWYRQLPEEGLKFMVYLQKENIIDESGMPKERFSAEFPKEGPSILRIQQVVRGDSAAYFCASSPQVRVDYGYTFGSGTRLTVV.

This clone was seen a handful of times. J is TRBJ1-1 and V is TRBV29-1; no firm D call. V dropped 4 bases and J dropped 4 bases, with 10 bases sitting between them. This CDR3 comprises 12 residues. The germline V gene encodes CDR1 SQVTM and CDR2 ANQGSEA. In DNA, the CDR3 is TGCAGCGTTGTCCCAACGGTCACTGAAGCTTTCTTT. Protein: CSVVPTVTEAFF.

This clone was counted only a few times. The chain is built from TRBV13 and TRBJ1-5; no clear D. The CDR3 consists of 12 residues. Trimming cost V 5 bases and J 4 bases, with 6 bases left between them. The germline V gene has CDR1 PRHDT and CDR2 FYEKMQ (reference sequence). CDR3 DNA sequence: TGTGCCAGCAGCACTTCGAATCAGCCCCAGCATTTT. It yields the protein CASSTSNQPQHF. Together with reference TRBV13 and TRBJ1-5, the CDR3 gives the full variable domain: AAGVIQSPRHLIKEKRETATLKCYPIPRHDTVYWYQQGPGQDPQFLISFYEKMQSDKGSIPDRFSAQQFSDYHSELNMSSLELGDSALYFCASSTSNQPQHFGDGTRLSIL.